This T cell receptor beta chain was captured in a study of PD-1 blockade in classical Hodgkin lymphoma. On the study more broadly: Nivolumab dosed at 3 mg/kg went to patients intravenously every 2 weeks. Study-wide points: Partial responders and progressors had significantly lower baseline TCR diversity. Some patients began nivolumab under 1 year after ASCT. These patients were excluded from later analyses. Only CD4+ TCR diversity, not CD8+, had risen significantly by C4D1.

There was relapse after autologous stem cell transplantation in every patient, and there was variation in brentuximab vedotin exposure. Only in-frame clones appear in the TCRdb table, and some are missing; sequencing was by immunoSEQ multiplex PCR. The table records 80,000 to 100,000 clones, just under 95% of them present only once. In regard to this clone: The target antigen is unknown.

The source was peripheral blood mononuclear cells (PBMCs), collected at baseline. This sequence was found in a human donor with classical Hodgkin lymphoma.

The chain's CDR3 is CASSEKRAGSGYEQYF. In nucleotides, the CDR3 is TGTGCCAGCAGTGAAAAAAGGGCGGGTAGCGGGTACGAGCAGTACTTC. The chain has TRBV25-1 and TRBJ2-7; 7 nucleotides line up with TRBD2. Germline CDR1 is MGHDK and CDR2 is SYGVNS. Trimming removed 2 bases from V and 4 bases from J; junction bases left unmatched: 11. This CDR3 region has 16 residues.